The 31 T cell receptor beta chains presented below share a single source sample, sequenced in a study of cytomegalovirus exposure and HLA in healthy donors. PCR employed 60 Vbeta and 13 Jbeta primers. Generated by immunoSEQ multiplex PCR, the TCRdb table keeps only in-frame clones and is missing some. The data hold 50,000 or so clones, with approximately 80% observed a single time. The sequencing input was PBMCs. These receptors were obtained from a female donor in good health and CMV-seronegative.

The V call is TRBV30, the J call TRBJ1-1; 8 bases are shared with TRBD1. This CDR3 is 14 amino acids long. Trimming at V came to 3 bases and at J to 1 base, leaving 4 bases not matched to a gene. Germline CDR1 reads GTSNPN; CDR2 reads SVGIG (reference sequence). CDR3 protein: CAWRGDRRNTEAFF. CDR3 sequence (DNA): TGTGCCTGGAGGGGGGACAGGCGGAACACTGAAGCTTTCTTT.

The CDR3 here is CAISKTGSGDNSPLHF. As DNA, the CDR3 is TGTGCCATCAGTAAGACAGGGTCTGGGGATAATTCACCCCTCCACTTT. The rearrangement links TRBV10-3 to TRBJ1-6; 7 nucleotides agree with TRBD1. Germline CDR1 is ENHRY and CDR2 is SYGVKD. This CDR3 contains 16 residues. Germline trimming cut 5 bases from V and 5 bases from J; bases unmatched to any gene: 9.

The V gene is TRBV28, the J gene TRBJ1-4; 11 bases align to TRBD1. With 5 bases clipped from V and 6 bases from J, the junction kept 5 bases outside the gene matches. CDR1 is MDHEN and CDR2 is SYDVKM in the germline V gene. The CDR3 is 15 residues long. CDR3 region: CASSLPGQGDEKLFF. CDR3 nucleotide sequence: TGTGCCAGCAGTCTCCCGGGACAGGGGGATGAAAAACTGTTTTTT.

The chain couples TRBV7-2 to TRBJ2-5, with a weak D call TRBD2 (5 bases). The CDR3 covers 14 residues. The V and J ends lost 1 base and 5 bases respectively, with 11 bases between them. Looked up from germline, CDR1 is SGHTA and CDR2 is FQGNSA. CDR3 DNA sequence: TGTGCCAGCAGCTTAGGGTCCCCGGGGGAGACCCAGTACTTC. Its protein is CASSLGSPGETQYF.

This clone was found a few times. The chain carries TRBV2 and TRBJ1-3; 7 bases are a match to TRBD1. CDR1 SNHLY and CDR2 FYNNEI come from the germline V gene. The CDR3 runs 15 residues. V trimming: 4 bases; J trimming: 2 bases; junction bases outside the gene matches: 5. CDR3 in DNA: TGTGCCAGCAGTGCCGGGACAGATACTGGAAACACCATATATTTT. This sequence encodes CASSAGTDTGNTIYF.

There are a few counts of this clone. Given the absence of the conserved phenylalanine or tryptophan at the CDR3 end, a read error is likely. The chain combines TRBV30 with TRBJ2-7, with a possible D match to TRBD2 (5 bases). The length of the CDR3 is 12 residues. Germline CDR1 reads GTSNPN; CDR2 reads SVGIG (reference sequence). Deletions cut 2 bases from V and 3 bases from J, with 8 bases between. The CDR3 DNA is TGTGCCTGGAGTCCGGCGGGCTACGAGCAGTACCTC. It yields the protein CAWSPAGYEQYL.

This clone was counted once. The chain employs TRBV7-2 and TRBJ1-3, with a possible D match to TRBD1 (5 bases). V was trimmed by 0 bases and J by 2 bases, leaving 8 bases between them. The germline gives CDR1 SGHTA, CDR2 FQGNSA. The CDR3 spans 15 residues. The CDR3 DNA reads as TGTGCCAGCAGCTTAGCAACAGGCCCTGGAAACACCATATATTTT. Its protein product is CASSLATGPGNTIYF. The full variable domain, rest sourced from reference TRBV7-2 and TRBJ1-3, is GAGVSQSPSNKVTEKGKDVELRCDPISGHTALYWYRQSLGQGLEFLIYFQGNSAPDKSGLPSDRFSAERTGGSVSTLTIQRTQQEDSAVYLCASSLATGPGNTIYFGEGSWLTVV.

The rearrangement uses TRBV19 and TRBJ1-3; no clear D. The V gene's germline CDR1 is LNHDA and CDR2 SQIVND (reference sequence). Trimming removed 3 bases from V and 0 bases from J, with 15 bases in between. The CDR3 runs to 17 residues. The CDR3 DNA sequence: TGTGCCAGTAGTATTGCGGGATCCGGGTTCTCTGGAAACACCATATATTTT. This translates into CASSIAGSGFSGNTIYF.

The CDR3 sequence: CAYPLGVVFYEQYF. The CDR3 DNA reads as TGTGCCTACCCTCTGGGCGTGGTGTTCTACGAGCAGTACTTC. The chain employs TRBV6-6 and TRBJ2-5; D gene unclear. The DNA end favors TRBJ2-7, so the J call may be wrong. Germline V gene data show CDR1 as MNHNY and CDR2 as SVGAGI (reference sequence). The CDR3 is made up of 14 amino acids.

V is TRBV4-3 and J is TRBJ2-7; D may be TRBD1 (5 bases). CDR1 is LGHNA and CDR2 is YSLEER in the germline V gene. V lost 3 bases to trimming and J lost 2 bases, with 14 bases between them. CDR3 length: 15 amino acids. CDR3 DNA sequence: TGCGCCAGCAGCCAGGCCCCGACAGAGGCCTACGAGCAGTACTTC. Its protein is CASSQAPTEAYEQYF.

The gene calls are TRBV4-2 and TRBJ2-5; D ambiguous. The DNA end lines up better with TRBJ2-7; the J call may be wrong. The length of the CDR3 is 12 residues. Germline CDR1 LGHNA, CDR2 YNFKEQ. As DNA, the CDR3 is TGTGCCAGCAGCCAGGACTCCTACGAGCAGTACTTC. It is translated as CASSQDSYEQYF.

The chain recombines TRBV28 with TRBJ1-1, with a tentative D call TRBD1 (5 bases). Germline assignment: CDR1 MDHEN and CDR2 SYDVKM. The CDR3 runs 14 residues. V shed 7 bases and J shed 3 bases, with 15 bases lying between them. The CDR3 DNA follows: TGTGCCAGCACCCCACGACAGCCCCACACTGAAGCTTTCTTT. It encodes CASTPRQPHTEAFF.

This clone showed up just once. This chain joins TRBV28 and TRBJ2-5; 12 positions match TRBD2. Germline V CDR1 and CDR2: MDHEN, SYDVKM. CDR3 length: 16 residues. V trimming: 2 bases; J trimming: 0 bases; junction bases outside the gene matches: 1. CDR3 in amino acids: CASSLGLAGHQETQYF. In DNA, the CDR3 is TGTGCCAGCAGTTTAGGACTAGCGGGACACCAAGAGACCCAGTACTTC.

A single count supports this clone. This chain links TRBV2 with TRBJ2-1; TRBD2 matches at 7 bases. This CDR3 spans 16 amino acids. The germline V gene encodes CDR1 SNHLY and CDR2 FYNNEI. Germline trimming cut 7 bases from V and 6 bases from J; bases unmatched to any gene: 15. As DNA, the CDR3 is TGTGCCAGCATTAGGGATGGGGGGGTCTCGGGCAATGAGCAGTTCTTC. It codes for CASIRDGGVSGNEQFF. Full variable domain (outside the CDR3, taken from reference TRBV2 and TRBJ2-1): EPEVTQTPSHQVTQMGQEVILRCVPISNHLYFYWYRQILGQKVEFLVSFYNNEISEKSEIFDDQFSVERPDGSNFTLKIRSTKLEDSAMYFCASIRDGGVSGNEQFFGPGTRLTVL.

V and J are TRBV7-2 and TRBJ1-5, with D perhaps matching TRBD1 (6 bases). Germline V CDR1 and CDR2: SGHTA, FQGNSA. The CDR3 contains 15 residues. Deletions cut 6 bases from V and 0 bases from J, with 12 bases between. The CDR3 here is CASRGAGDSNQPQHF. The CDR3 DNA follows: TGTGCCAGCAGGGGGGCAGGGGATAGCAATCAGCCCCAGCATTTT. Full variable domain (remainder filled in from reference TRBV7-2 and TRBJ1-5): GAGVSQSPSNKVTEKGKDVELRCDPISGHTALYWYRQSLGQGLEFLIYFQGNSAPDKSGLPSDRFSAERTGGSVSTLTIQRTQQEDSAVYLCASRGAGDSNQPQHFGDGTRLSIL.

This clone was seen a single time. The chain combines TRBV5-1 with TRBJ1-5; 10 nucleotides match TRBD1. Trimming removed 4 bases from V and 4 bases from J; junction bases left unmatched: 5. The CDR3 spans 15 residues. Germline-derived CDR1 and CDR2 are SGHRS and YFSETQ. The CDR3 here is CASSMGTGENQPQHF. CDR3 bases: TGCGCCAGCAGCATGGGGACAGGGGAAAATCAGCCCCAGCATTTT.

This clone has just a few counts. A read error may produce the germline difference seen at one junction end. The rearrangement links TRBV28 to TRBJ2-3, with a possible D match to TRBD1 (6 bases). Germline CDR1 reads MDHEN; CDR2 reads SYDVKM. This CDR3 region has 12 residues. CDR3 protein: CASNLKGDMQYF. The CDR3 DNA reads as TGTGCCAGCAATCTAAAGGGGGATATGCAGTATTTT.

This chain links TRBV2 with TRBJ1-4, with 7 bases fitting TRBD1. Unmatched junction bases numbered 8, after V lost 7 bases and J lost 3 bases. CDR3 size: 15 residues. CDR1 and CDR2 (germline): SNHLY, FYNNEI. CDR3 protein: CASTKTGSPNEKLFF. The CDR3 DNA reads TGTGCCAGCACAAAGACAGGGAGTCCTAATGAAAAACTGTTTTTT.

The V call is TRBV6-1, the J call TRBJ1-1; TRBD1 agrees at 7 bases. The germline V gene has CDR1 MNHNS and CDR2 SASEGT. The CDR3 extends over 13 amino acids. J lost 7 bases, V lost 6 bases, and 8 bases had no gene match. The CDR3 loop is CASSAGTAREAFF. The CDR3 nucleotides are TGTGCCAGCAGCGCCGGGACAGCCCGTGAAGCTTTCTTT.

V and J are TRBV6-6 and TRBJ2-7; D is perhaps TRBD2 (5 bases). The CDR3 runs to 16 residues. V was trimmed by 7 bases and J by 2 bases, leaving 21 bases between them. The germline gives CDR1 MNHNY, CDR2 SVGAGI (reference sequence). CDR3 protein: CASNTALGSPPYEQYF. Written as DNA, the CDR3 is TGTGCCAGCAATACAGCGCTTGGGAGTCCCCCCTACGAGCAGTACTTC.

The gene calls are TRBV18 and TRBJ2-5; TRBD1 is a possible D gene (6 bases). Germline CDR1 KGHSH, CDR2 LQKENI. The CDR3 totals 16 residues. The V gene lost 0 bases and the J gene lost 5 bases, with 16 bases spanning the gap. In DNA, the CDR3 is TGTGCCAGCTCACCACCGGGACAACACAAAGGGGAGACCCAGTACTTC. It is translated as CASSPPGQHKGETQYF.

On this clone itself: The CDR3 does not close with the conserved phenylalanine or tryptophan, likely indicating a read error. The rearrangement joins TRBV6-1 to TRBJ1-5; 8 bases map to TRBD1. Germline V gene data show CDR1 as MNHNS and CDR2 as SASEGT. The V gene end was trimmed by 7 bases and the J gene end by 1 base; junction bases not matched to a gene: 3. CDR3 length equals 14 residues. Here the CDR3 reads CASNRQGSNQPQHL. The CDR3 nucleotides read TGTGCCAGCAATCGACAGGGGAGCAATCAGCCCCAGCATCTT.

The gene calls are TRBV19 and TRBJ1-1; D is uncertain. The germline CDR1 and CDR2 sequences are LNHDA and SQIVND (reference sequence). Trimming took 4 bases from V and 2 from J, leaving 11 bases between them. This CDR3 has 14 amino acids. The CDR3 protein is CASSSYGLNTEAFF. The CDR3 nucleotides are TGTGCCAGTAGTAGCTACGGACTAAACACTGAAGCTTTCTTT.

The chain combines TRBV7-6 with TRBJ2-1; perhaps TRBD2 as D (5 bases). This CDR3 has 15 residues. The V gene's germline CDR1 is SGHVS and CDR2 FNYEAQ. Deletions cut 2 bases from V and 0 bases from J, with 8 bases between. The CDR3 DNA sequence: TGTGCCAGCAGCTTACCAGGAGGCTCCTACAATGAGCAGTTCTTC. Its protein product is CASSLPGGSYNEQFF.

This clone was observed a few times. V gene TRBV15 combines with J gene TRBJ1-2; D is unresolved. CDR1 is LNHNV and CDR2 is YYDKDF in the germline V gene (reference sequence). CDR3 length: 15 amino acids. V was shortened by 0 bases and J by 5 bases, with 13 bases between the two germline ends. Written as DNA, the CDR3 is TGTGCCACCAGCAGAGAAATCCGACTCTTTTATGGCTACACCTTC. It specifies CATSREIRLFYGYTF.

V and J are TRBV6-1 and TRBJ2-1; D call uncertain. CDR3 length equals 14 residues. Germline CDR1 MNHNS, CDR2 SASEGT. The germline V and J ends were trimmed by 1 base and 2 bases, with 6 bases remaining between them. CDR3 in amino acids: CASSEEAAYNEQFF. Here the CDR3 DNA reads TGTGCCAGCAGTGAAGAGGCGGCCTACAATGAGCAGTTCTTC.

V gene TRBV5-4 combines with J gene TRBJ1-1; TRBD1 matches at 12 bases. The CDR3 has 16 residues. Germline V CDR1 and CDR2: SGHNT, YYREEE (reference sequence). With 0 bases clipped from V and 11 bases from J, the junction kept 11 bases outside the gene matches. This CDR3 reads CASSLGSGTGGLWAFF. CDR3 bases: TGTGCCAGCAGCTTGGGATCTGGGACAGGGGGCCTGTGGGCTTTCTTT.

The rearrangement uses TRBV9 and TRBJ2-3, with a tentative D call TRBD1 (7 bases). The CDR3 is 16 residues long. The germline V gene encodes CDR1 SGDLS and CDR2 YYNGEE. V lost 4 bases to trimming and J lost 2 bases, with 17 bases between them. CDR3: CASSTRQGLITDTQYF. The CDR3 DNA reads as TGTGCCAGCAGCACCCGACAGGGACTTATCACAGATACGCAGTATTTT.

V is TRBV5-1 and J is TRBJ2-5, with 8 bases fitting TRBD1. The DNA end is more similar to TRBJ2-7, so the J call may be wrong. Germline V gene data show CDR1 as SGHRS and CDR2 as YFSETQ. The CDR3 is made up of 15 amino acids. The CDR3 sequence: CASSERQGFTYEQYF. The CDR3 DNA is TGCGCCAGCAGCGAGAGACAGGGGTTTACCTACGAGCAGTACTTC.

The chain is built from TRBV25-1 and TRBJ2-1, with a weak D call TRBD1 (6 bases). The ends were cut back, 3 bases at V and 2 bases at J, with 8 bases in the middle. The CDR3 covers 14 residues. Looked up from germline, CDR1 is MGHDK and CDR2 is SYGVNS. CDR3 protein: CASSDRGPYNEQFF. The CDR3 nucleotides are TGTGCCAGCAGTGACAGGGGACCCTACAATGAGCAGTTCTTC. The full variable domain, completed using reference TRBV25-1 and TRBJ2-1, is EADIYQTPRYLVIGTGKKITLECSQTMGHDKMYWYQQDPGMELHLIHYSYGVNSTEKGDLSSESTVSRIRTEHFPLTLESARPSHTSQYLCASSDRGPYNEQFFGPGTRLTVL.

The chain recombines TRBV2 with TRBJ2-3, with a possible D match to TRBD2 (5 bases). Germline CDR1 reads SNHLY; CDR2 reads FYNNEI. The germline V and J ends were trimmed by 7 bases and 7 bases, with 12 bases remaining between them. This CDR3 region has 12 residues. The CDR3 here is CASIGSEHTQYF. The CDR3 DNA follows: TGTGCCAGCATAGGTAGCGAACATACGCAGTATTTT.